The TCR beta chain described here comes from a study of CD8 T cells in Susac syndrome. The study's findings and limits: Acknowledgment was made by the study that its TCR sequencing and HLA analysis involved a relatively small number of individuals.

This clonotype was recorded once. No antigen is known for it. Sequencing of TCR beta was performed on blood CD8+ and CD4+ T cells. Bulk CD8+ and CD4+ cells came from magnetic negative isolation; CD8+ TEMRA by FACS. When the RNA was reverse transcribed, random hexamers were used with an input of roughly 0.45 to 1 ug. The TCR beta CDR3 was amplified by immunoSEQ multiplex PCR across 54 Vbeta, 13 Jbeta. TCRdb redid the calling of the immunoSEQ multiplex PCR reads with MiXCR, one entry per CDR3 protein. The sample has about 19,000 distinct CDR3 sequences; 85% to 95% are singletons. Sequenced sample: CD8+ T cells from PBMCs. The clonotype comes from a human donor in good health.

The CDR3 DNA reads as TGTGCCAGCAGTCCGGGAGTCGGGGCCGGGGAGCTGTTTTTT. It yields the protein CASSPGVGAGELFF. The rearrangement links TRBV27 to TRBJ2-2, with a possible D match to TRBD2 (6 bases). The V and J ends lost 5 bases and 6 bases respectively, with 13 bases between them. Germline CDR1 is MNHEY and CDR2 is SMNVEV (reference sequence). The length of the CDR3 is 14 residues.